This T cell receptor beta chain is from a study of brain T cells in children with intractable seizures. Repertoires were generated with immunoSEQ multiplex PCR, while TCRdb's copy carries only in-frame clones and drops some. The sample has 60,000 to 65,000 clones, around 96% seen once. Sequencing was limited to surgery cases with top T cell transcript signatures in brain tissue. The CDR3 spans 12 residues. V shed 8 bases, J shed 12 bases, and the junction held 6 bases outside the gene matches. Sequenced here: peripheral blood, sampled at surgery. The TCR sequence derives from a boy less than two years old with focal cortical dysplasia and intractable seizures. This rearrangement joins TRBV12-3 or TRBV12-4 to TRBJ2-1, with 11 bases aligning to TRBD2. CDR3 sequence: CASWPLAGGQFF. In nucleotides, the CDR3 is TGTGCCAGCTGGCCCCTAGCGGGAGGGCAGTTCTTC.